The 22 T cell receptor beta chains below were found in one sample sequenced in a study of Graves' ophthalmopathy and Graves' hyperthyroidism. RNA transcripts were the template, and TCR beta CDR3 regions were amplified from them. The first round was an RT-PCR with HTBI primers, and the second round was a multiplex PCR. TCRdb reanalysed the multiplex PCR reads using MiXCR and keeps one entry per CDR3 protein. Of around 520,000 distinct CDR3 sequences in the sample, about two fifths were seen once. Source material: peripheral blood or thyroid tissue (not recorded which). The receptors originated from an adult man with Graves' hyperthyroidism.

In its sample, this clonotype was seen many times. This chain joins TRBV12-5 and TRBJ1-5; D gene ambiguous. Germline V gene lookup returns CDR1 LGHNT and CDR2 FRNRAP. The CDR3 covers 15 residues. The ends were cut back, 0 bases at V and 3 bases at J, with 9 bases in the middle. CDR3 DNA sequence: TGTGCTAGTGGTTTGGTAGGGCAGGTCAATCAGCCCCAGCATTTT. Translation gives CASGLVGQVNQPQHF.

This clonotype was observed many times. The chain links TRBV20-1 to TRBJ2-5, with 9 bases fitting TRBD1. With V trimmed by 6 bases and J by 5 bases, 7 bases remained unmatched. The CDR3 is 13 residues long. Germline lookup yields CDR1 DFQATT and CDR2 SNEGSKA (reference sequence). CDR3: CSAAGQGLETQYF. The CDR3 region has the DNA TGCAGTGCCGCGGGACAGGGACTGGAGACCCAGTACTTC.

In this sample, this clonotype turned up many times. The chain is built from TRBV5-1 and TRBJ1-5, with 8 bases lining up with TRBD1. Trimming took 1 base from V and 8 from J; bases not matched to a gene: 5. Per the germline V gene, CDR1 is SGHRS and CDR2 is YFSETQ. The CDR3 runs to 14 residues. Here the CDR3 DNA reads TGCGCCAGCAGCTTGTCAGGGGGCAGGGAGCCCCAGCATTTT. Translation: CASSLSGGREPQHF. Together with reference TRBV5-1 and TRBJ1-5, the CDR3 gives the full variable domain: KAGVTQTPRYLIKTRGQQVTLSCSPISGHRSVSWYQQTPGQGLQFLFEYFSETQRNKGNFPGRFSGRQFSNSRSEMNVSTLELGDSALYLCASSLSGGREPQHFGDGTRLSIL.

This clonotype showed up just once. The V call is TRBV12-3 or TRBV12-4, the J call TRBJ2-5; 7 positions match TRBD2. The CDR3 sequence is 11 residues long. The junction had 4 bases not matched to a gene; V was cut back by 8 bases and J by 7 bases. In DNA, the CDR3 is TGTGCCAGCTTGGGGGGGGGGACCCAGTACTTC. This gives the protein CASLGGGTQYF.

With respect to this clonotype: A single base separates this from a much larger clone, so it may be a read error. J is TRBJ1-5 and V is TRBV20-1, with D possibly matching TRBD1 (5 bases). The CDR3 is made up of 13 amino acids. Germline CDR1 DFQATT, CDR2 SNEGSKA (reference sequence). In nucleotides, the CDR3 is TGCAGTGTTGCTCAGGGTTTAAGTCAGTCCCAGCATTTT. Residues: CSVAQGLSQSQHF.

The chain couples TRBV13 to TRBJ2-5; the match to TRBD2 covers 12 bases. CDR3 length: 15 residues. Germline CDR1 PRHDT, CDR2 FYEKMQ (reference sequence). The J segment lost 4 bases and the V segment lost 5 bases, leaving 5 bases of the junction unmatched. The CDR3 sequence: CASSTRLAGAETQYF. The DNA for the CDR3 is TGTGCCAGCAGCACAAGACTAGCGGGAGCAGAGACCCAGTACTTC.

This clonotype was counted between two and nine times. This chain connects TRBV7-9 to TRBJ2-5, with 8 bases aligning to TRBD1. The CDR3 extends over 14 amino acids. Trimming at V came to 7 bases and at J to 2 bases, leaving 6 bases not matched to a gene. Germline values: CDR1 SEHNR, CDR2 FQNEAQ (reference sequence). The DNA for the CDR3 is TGTGCCAGCATCTCTCGGACAGGGCAAGAGACCCAGTACTTC. As protein: CASISRTGQETQYF.

The rearrangement links TRBV12-3 or TRBV12-4 to TRBJ1-4, with TRBD1 identical over 8 bases. There are 15 residues in the CDR3. Trimming at V came to 5 bases and at J to 4 bases, leaving 6 bases not matched to a gene. This CDR3 reads CASSPGQGINEKLFF. The CDR3 coding sequence is TGTGCCAGCAGTCCAGGACAGGGAATTAATGAAAAACTGTTTTTT.

With respect to this clonotype: One end of the junction varies from germline; a read error may be responsible. The chain joins TRBV7-7 to TRBJ2-2, with D possibly being TRBD1 (6 bases). CDR1 is SSHAT and CDR2 is FNYEAQ in the germline V gene (reference sequence). The CDR3 is 17 amino acids. The DNA of the CDR3 is TGTGCTAGCAGCTTAGATGACAGGAACCTGAACACCGGGGAGCTGTTTTTT. It encodes CASSLDDRNLNTGELFF.

The rearrangement joins TRBV7-2 to TRBJ2-5; D is possibly TRBD2 (6 bases). CDR3 length: 19 amino acids. V gave up 0 bases and J gave up 5 bases, with 25 bases separating them. Germline CDR1 is SGHTA and CDR2 is FQGNSA. CDR3 in amino acids: CASSLAPKASSGAKETQYF. The CDR3 region has the DNA TGTGCCAGCAGCTTAGCCCCAAAGGCGAGCTCGGGAGCGAAGGAGACCCAGTACTTC.

This clonotype was found many times. The chain is built from TRBV10-3 and TRBJ1-1; 8 positions agree with TRBD1. The germline CDR1 and CDR2 sequences are ENHRY and SYGVKD. With V trimmed by 6 bases and J by 2 bases, 8 bases remained unmatched. This CDR3 is 15 amino acids long. The CDR3 region is CAIRGDRRFNTEAFF. The CDR3 nucleotides are TGTGCCATCAGGGGGGACAGGAGGTTTAACACTGAAGCTTTCTTT.

On this clonotype: This may be a read error, as it is one base from a much larger clone. The chain links TRBV2 to TRBJ1-5; D uncertain. Trimming pared 4 bases from V and 1 base from J, leaving 8 bases between. The CDR3 spans 14 residues. CDR1 and CDR2 from the germline V gene are SNHLY and FYNNEI. The CDR3 loop reads CASSGLRSNQPQHF. CDR3 nucleotides: TGTGCCAGCAGTGGGCTACGGAGCAATCAGCCCCAGCATTTT.

On this clonotype: Just one base apart from a much larger clone, this may be a read error. V usage is TRBV7-9 and J usage is TRBJ2-2; a weak D match, TRBD2 (5 bases). Trimming took off 4 bases at V and 4 bases at J, with 10 bases between the two ends. CDR1 SEHNR and CDR2 FQNEAQ come from the germline V gene (reference sequence). This CDR3 has 14 amino acids. DNA for the CDR3: TGTGCCAGCAGCTCAGAGCTAGCCACCGGGGAGCTGTTTTTT. Translating gives CASSSELATGELFF. Together with reference TRBV7-9 and TRBJ2-2, the CDR3 gives the full variable domain: DTGVSQNPRHKITKRGQNVTFRCDPISEHNRLYWYRQTLGQGPEFLTYFQNEAQLEKSRLLSDRFSAERPKGSFSTLEIQRTEQGDSAMYLCASSSELATGELFFGEGSRLTVL.

The CDR3 loop reads CASSFFPGNTGELFF. CDR3 nucleotide sequence: TGTGCCAGCAGTTTCTTTCCCGGTAACACCGGGGAGCTGTTTTTT. The V call is TRBV12-3 or TRBV12-4, the J call TRBJ2-2; no firm D call. V dropped 3 bases and J dropped 2 bases, with 10 bases sitting between them. CDR3 length equals 15 residues.

This clonotype was seen a handful of times. This rearrangement joins TRBV9 to TRBJ2-1; no clear D. The CDR3 sequence is 14 residues long. V lost 0 bases to trimming and J lost 5 bases, with 9 bases between them. Germline-derived CDR1 and CDR2 are SGDLS and YYNGEE. This chain's CDR3 is CASSVGHVDNEQFF. CDR3 coding DNA: TGTGCCAGCAGCGTAGGTCACGTAGACAATGAGCAGTTCTTC.

This clonotype was counted many times. The genes are TRBV4-1 and TRBJ2-5; 10 nucleotides line up with TRBD1. The CDR3 has 16 residues. J was trimmed by 1 base and V by 1 base; bases with no gene match: 3. Germline V gene lookup returns CDR1 MGHRA and CDR2 YSYEKL. CDR3 protein: CASSQGQGAAQETQYF. In DNA, the CDR3 is TGCGCCAGCAGCCAAGGACAGGGGGCGGCCCAAGAGACCCAGTACTTC.

This clonotype was counted a few times. In nucleotides, the CDR3 is TGTGCCAGCAGCTTCGGGCGGGCGCAGTACTTC. Its translation is CASSFGRAQYF. The rearrangement uses TRBV6-5 and TRBJ2-7, with D possibly being TRBD2 (5 bases). V lost 6 bases to trimming and J lost 9 bases, with 12 bases between them. The V gene's germline CDR1 is MNHEY and CDR2 SVGAGI. CDR3 size: 11 residues.

The chain employs TRBV15 and TRBJ2-7, with 10 positions matching TRBD1. The germline V gene encodes CDR1 LNHNV and CDR2 YYDKDF (reference sequence). The CDR3 totals 16 residues. The J segment lost 3 bases and the V segment lost 4 bases, leaving 9 bases of the junction unmatched. CDR3 protein: CATSIRQGANLYEQYF. The DNA of the CDR3 is TGTGCCACCAGCATCCGACAGGGGGCCAACCTCTACGAGCAGTACTTC.

This clonotype appeared many times. The chain combines TRBV7-9 with TRBJ1-3, with D perhaps matching TRBD1 (6 bases). There are 14 residues in the CDR3. CDR1 is SEHNR, CDR2 FQNEAQ, per germline (reference sequence). Between the trimmed V and J ends, which lost 5 bases and 4 bases, there was a span of 12 bases. The CDR3 loop is CASSHPGQGNTIYF. CDR3 DNA: TGTGCCAGCAGCCACCCGGGACAAGGAAACACCATATATTTT.

The table lists this clonotype with many counts. The CDR3 nucleotides read TGCAGTGTTTCGGACAGGGGACTCGGGGGCAATCAGCCCCAGCATTTT. Its translation: CSVSDRGLGGNQPQHF. This rearrangement joins TRBV20-1 to TRBJ1-5; TRBD1 matches at 9 bases. V dropped 7 bases and J dropped 2; count of bases not matched to a gene: 12. Germline values: CDR1 DFQATT, CDR2 SNEGSKA (reference sequence). This CDR3 is 16 amino acids long.

V is TRBV29-1 and J is TRBJ1-2, with D hard to call. The germline V and J ends were trimmed by 8 bases and 8 bases, with 18 bases remaining between them. The CDR3 loop spans 12 amino acids. In germline, CDR1 is SQVTM, CDR2 ANQGSEA. The CDR3 reads CSRQPGSQGYTF. The DNA of the CDR3 is TGCAGCCGCCAACCAGGTTCTCAAGGCTACACCTTC.

This clonotype showed up many times. V and J are TRBV7-9 and TRBJ1-2; D unresolved. Germline V gives CDR1 SEHNR, CDR2 FQNEAQ (reference sequence). The CDR3 has 15 residues. Trimming pared 4 bases from V and 2 bases from J, leaving 14 bases between. CDR3 DNA sequence: TGTGCCAGCAGCTCAAATGCTGGGGTGAACTATGGCTACACCTTC. Translation gives CASSSNAGVNYGYTF.